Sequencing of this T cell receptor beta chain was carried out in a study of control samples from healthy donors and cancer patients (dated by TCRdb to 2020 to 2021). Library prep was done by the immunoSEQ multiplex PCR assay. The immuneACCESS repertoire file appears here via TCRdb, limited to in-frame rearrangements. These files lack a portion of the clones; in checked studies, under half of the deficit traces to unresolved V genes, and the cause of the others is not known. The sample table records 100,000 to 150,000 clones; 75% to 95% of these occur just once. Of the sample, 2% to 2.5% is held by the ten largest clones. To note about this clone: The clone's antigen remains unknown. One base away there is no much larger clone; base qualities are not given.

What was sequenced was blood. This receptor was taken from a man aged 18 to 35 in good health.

The DNA sequence is TGCGCCAGCAGCCAAGACCTCGGGAGCTGGGCAGATACGCAGTATTTT. It specifies CASSQDLGSWADTQYF. Here the chain combines TRBV4-3 and TRBJ2-3; D gene: possibly TRBD2, on 6 matching bases. The CDR3 holds 16 amino acids from the cysteine to the phenylalanine. Left in the record is the CDR3 DNA by itself, 48 bases read in frame from the first base. V gives up 0 bases and J gives up 4 bases, and the segment between their germline ends measures 14 bases. Per the germline V gene, LGHNA is the CDR1 and YSLEER is the CDR2.